This TCR beta chain is drawn from a study of blood T cell repertoires in COVID-19. Study-level background: Researchers got acute and convalescent COVID-19 samples from the United States, Italy and Spain. T cells, B-cell-depleted T cells, or PBMCs provided the cDNA or gDNA that served as material.

Notes on this clone: Other nucleotide sequences in the sample specify the same CDR3.

Authors' analysis steps: Reference gene primer amplification yielded estimated nucleated cell counts. Profiled with immunoSEQ multiplex PCR; TCRdb holds only in-frame clones, not every one. V and J calls and clone size come straight from that table; D and trimming were deduced from the DNA. This table holds around 160,000 clones, over 85% found once. The germline V gene encodes CDR1 LNHDA and CDR2 SQIVND (reference sequence). The CDR3 consists of 16 residues. Trimming cost V 4 bases and J 0 bases; bases outside gene matches: 4. The rearrangement links TRBV19 to TRBJ2-2; 8 positions match TRBD1. The sequence came from a man aged 55-75 years with active or convalescent COVID-19. Sequenced: peripheral blood. CDR3 sequence: CASSRWDRPNTGELFF. CDR3 DNA: TGTGCCAGTAGTAGGTGGGACAGGCCGAACACCGGGGAGCTGTTTTTT.